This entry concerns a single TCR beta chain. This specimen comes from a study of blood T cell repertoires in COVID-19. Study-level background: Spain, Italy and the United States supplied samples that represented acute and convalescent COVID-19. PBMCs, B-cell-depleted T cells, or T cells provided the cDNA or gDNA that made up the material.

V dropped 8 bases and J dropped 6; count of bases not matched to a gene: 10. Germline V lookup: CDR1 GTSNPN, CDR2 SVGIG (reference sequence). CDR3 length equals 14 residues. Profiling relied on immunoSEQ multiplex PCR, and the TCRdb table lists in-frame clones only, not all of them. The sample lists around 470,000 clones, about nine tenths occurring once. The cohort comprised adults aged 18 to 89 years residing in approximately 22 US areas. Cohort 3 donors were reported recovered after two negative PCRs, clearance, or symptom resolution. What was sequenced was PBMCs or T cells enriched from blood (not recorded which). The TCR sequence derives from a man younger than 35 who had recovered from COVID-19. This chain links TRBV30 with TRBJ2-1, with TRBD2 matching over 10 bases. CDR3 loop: CANELAGARNEQFF. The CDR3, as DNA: TGTGCCAACGAGCTAGCGGGAGCTCGCAATGAGCAGTTCTTC.